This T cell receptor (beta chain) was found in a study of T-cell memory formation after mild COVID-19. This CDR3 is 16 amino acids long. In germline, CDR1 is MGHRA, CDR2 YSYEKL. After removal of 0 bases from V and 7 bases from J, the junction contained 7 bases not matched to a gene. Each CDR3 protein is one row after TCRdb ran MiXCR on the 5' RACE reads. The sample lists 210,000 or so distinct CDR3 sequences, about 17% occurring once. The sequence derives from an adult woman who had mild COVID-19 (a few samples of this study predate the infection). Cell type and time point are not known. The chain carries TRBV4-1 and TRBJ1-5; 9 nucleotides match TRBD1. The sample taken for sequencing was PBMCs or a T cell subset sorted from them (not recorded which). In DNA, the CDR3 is TGCGCCAGCAGCCAAGATGAACAGGGGGCAAGACAGCCCCAGCATTTT. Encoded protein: CASSQDEQGARQPQHF.